This is a list of T cell receptor beta chains from one sample in a study of blood T cells in healthy people across ages. TCRdb reprocessed the 5' RACE reads via MiXCR and lists one record per CDR3 protein. The table has fewer than 800,000 distinct CDR3 sequences, 45% to 50% seen once. Sample: blood. All receptors come from an older woman in good health. Both conserved end residues are part of each CDR3. Each record gives: V gene, J gene, clone size, D gene, CDR3 DNA, CDR3 protein. The D gene is left open where the match is weak. Some rows have no size entry. The others give once, few or many, or a class for an expanded clone.

TRBV4-1,TRBJ2-1,.,.,TGCGCCAGCAGCCAAGATCGGGCACTTCCGAGCTCCTACAATGAGCAGTTCTTC,CASSQDRALPSSYNEQFF
TRBV7-2,TRBJ1-1,.,.,TGTGCCAGCAGCTTAGGGGGACAAGCGAACACTGAAGCTTTCTTT,CASSLGGQANTEAFF
TRBV18,TRBJ2-6,.,TRBD1,TGTGCCAGCCCACCACTGGACAGGGACTTCCCCGTCCTGACTTTC,CASPPLDRDFPVLTF
TRBV20-1,TRBJ2-5,many,.,TGCAGTGCTAGAGAGTATGGGGGGTCACAAGAGACCCAGTACTTC,CSAREYGGSQETQYF
TRBV29-1,TRBJ2-5,.,.,TGCAGCGCGCCCGACAATGAGCAGTACTTC,CSAPDNEQYF
TRBV30,TRBJ2-7,.,TRBD1,TGTGCCTGGAGTGCAGGGGGCGAGCAGTACTTC,CAWSAGGEQYF
TRBV6-2/TRBV6-3,TRBJ2-1,.,.,TGTGCCAGCAGTTACAGGTGGTCTAATGAGCAGTTCTTC,CASSYRWSNEQFF
TRBV15,TRBJ2-1,few,TRBD2,TGTGCCACCAGCAGAGCCCCTAGCGGGAGTCGGAATGAGCAGTTCTTC,CATSRAPSGSRNEQFF
TRBV4-2,TRBJ1-2,.,.,TGTGCCCGCAGCCCGGACCTGATAAACTATGGCTACACCTTC,CARSPDLINYGYTF
TRBV5-6,TRBJ1-4,.,.,TGTGCCAGCAGCGGACTTACAGGCCATAATGAAAAACTGTTTTTT,CASSGLTGHNEKLFF